The source of this T cell receptor (beta chain) is a study of blood T cell repertoires in COVID-19 (TCRdb year 2020). Background on the whole study: The collaborator samples originated in the United States, Italy and Spain and spanned the acute and convalescent phases of COVID-19. The material from the prospective study consisted of cDNA or gDNA derived from T cells, B-cell-depleted T cells, or PBMCs. The dataset comprised deeply sampled blood TCRbeta repertoires from subjects exposed to, actively infected with, or recovered from COVID-19. The repertoires were released in a freely available public database intended as a resource for research on the immune response to SARS-CoV-2. Samples were obtained from the ongoing ImmuneRACE study (first 160 participants) and from roughly 1,300 subjects provided by 6 global collaborators. The sample metadata nearly always contained a de-identified subject ID, COVID-19 status, age in years and sex. Where available, HLA class I and class II types were obtained from metadata supplied by the sample provider rather than from assay-based typing. Study-wide conclusions, independent of this receptor: Clinical and demographic metadata were provided uncurated, with the amount varying by source and participant.

Concerning this clone: Its antigen target is currently unknown. The germline gene is not matched at one end of the junction; a read error may be the cause.

Whole blood was collected in K2EDTA tubes by collaborating institutions according to the institutions' own protocols. Collaborator samples were shipped for TCRbeta analysis as frozen whole blood, isolated PBMCs, or DNA extracted from either sample type. From cysteine to phenylalanine, the CDR3 is 15 amino acids long. The only DNA kept is the CDR3, 45 bases in frame from the first base. The germline V gene (reference sequence) supplies CDR1 MNHNY and CDR2 SVGAGI. TCRbeta CDR3 regions were amplified from genomic DNA using the immunoSEQ Assay, a bias-controlled multiplex PCR. In the paper's pipeline: Within the assay, amplification of reference gene primers was used to estimate how many nucleated cells each sample contained. To quantify the absolute abundance of each unique TCRbeta CDR3 rearrangement, sequence reads were collapsed and filtered. Productive Simpson clonality was computed per sample as the square root of Simpson's diversity index over productive rearrangements. TCRdb stores this immuneACCESS table with in-frame sequences only. Part of the clones is absent; in the studies checked, under half of the shortfall reflects unresolved V genes, and no reason is known for the rest. From that table come the V and J calls and clone size; the DNA was used to work out D and trimming. The sample table shows roughly 120,000 clones, and over 80% are seen once. Approximately 2.3% of the sample is in the top ten clones.

The rearrangement combines TRBV6-6 with TRBJ1-6; the D gene is perhaps TRBD1, on 6 matching bases. This sequence originates from a man aged 25-45 years with acute or convalescent COVID-19. Sequencing was done on a sample of peripheral blood. At the DNA level, the sequence is TGTGCCAGCAGTGACTCATCCAGGGGAGGGTCACCCCTCCACTTT. Its translation reads: CASSDSSRGGSPLHF.